These T cell receptor beta chains were read from a single sample in a study of CD8 T cells in Susac syndrome. TCRdb redid the calling of the immunoSEQ multiplex PCR reads with MiXCR, one entry per CDR3 protein. In the table there are nearly 110,000 distinct CDR3 sequences, around 94% of which are singletons. Sequenced sample: CD8+ T cells from PBMCs. Receptors were obtained from a human donor with Susac syndrome. CDR3s include the opening cysteine and the closing phenylalanine or tryptophan. The D gene is left open where the match is weak. Clone size appears in some rows only: once, few, many, or a class for an expanded clone.

size,D,J,length,V,CDR3,DNA
NA,TRBD1,TRBJ2-7,14,TRBV7-8,CASSFATGAYEQYF,TGTGCCAGCAGCTTCGCGACAGGGGCCTACGAGCAGTACTTC
once,TRBD2,TRBJ2-5,15,TRBV24-1,CATSDGLTSAETQYF,TGTGCCACCAGTGATGGATTGACTAGCGCCGAGACCCAGTACTTC
NA,NA,TRBJ2-6,15,TRBV11-2,CASSLMSAGANVLTF,TGTGCCAGCAGCTTAATGTCAGCTGGGGCCAACGTCCTGACTTTC
NA,NA,TRBJ2-1,15,TRBV27,CASSPPDLEYNEQFF,TGTGCCAGCAGCCCCCCGGACCTGGAGTACAATGAGCAGTTCTTC
NA,TRBD2,TRBJ2-1,15,TRBV20-1,CSARLTGGVYNEQFF,TGCAGTGCCAGATTAACCGGGGGGGTCTACAATGAGCAGTTCTTC
NA,TRBD2,TRBJ2-1,16,TRBV7-9,CASSLSGGSSYNEQFF,TGTGCCAGCAGCTTAAGCGGGGGTAGCTCCTACAATGAGCAGTTCTTC
NA,NA,TRBJ1-6,17,TRBV9,CASSVEPSGTEYSPLHF,TGTGCCAGCAGCGTAGAACCCTCCGGGACGGAGTATTCACCCCTCCACTTT
NA,NA,TRBJ2-1,13,TRBV9,CASSVGSPGEQFF,TGTGCCAGCAGCGTAGGCAGCCCGGGGGAGCAGTTCTTC
NA,NA,TRBJ2-7,12,TRBV7-9,CASSYDGYEQYF,TGTGCCAGCAGCTATGACGGGTACGAGCAGTACTTC
NA,NA,TRBJ2-2,15,TRBV5-4,CASSLVKEGTGELFF,TGTGCCAGCAGCTTGGTAAAGGAGGGGACCGGGGAGCTGTTTTTT
NA,NA,TRBJ1-2,14,TRBV27,CASSRGTGLGGYTF,TGTGCCAGCAGCCGCGGCACAGGGCTGGGGGGCTACACCTTC
NA,NA,TRBJ2-2,13,TRBV27,CASSGGRAGELFF,TGTGCCAGCAGTGGGGGAAGGGCCGGGGAGCTGTTTTTT
NA,TRBD1,TRBJ2-1,15,TRBV19,CASSMGTGGGNEQFF,TGTGCCAGTAGTATGGGGACAGGGGGAGGAAATGAGCAGTTCTTC
NA,TRBD2,TRBJ2-3,15,TRBV5-1,CASSRLAAYTDTQYF,TGCGCCAGCAGCCGACTAGCGGCCTACACAGATACGCAGTATTTT
NA,NA,TRBJ1-1,14,TRBV12-3/TRBV12-4,CASSSGLLNTEAFF,TGTGCCAGCAGTTCAGGTTTACTGAACACTGAAGCTTTCTTT
NA,NA,TRBJ2-2,11,TRBV29-1,CSVAGAGELFF,TGCAGCGTTGCAGGGGCCGGGGAGCTGTTTTTT
NA,TRBD1,TRBJ2-7,14,TRBV4-1,CASSHGTASYEQYF,TGCGCCAGCAGCCACGGGACAGCTTCCTACGAGCAGTACTTC
NA,NA,TRBJ2-5,14,TRBV27,CASSEGRTQETQYF,TGTGCCAGCAGTGAAGGCAGGACTCAAGAGACCCAGTACTTC
NA,NA,TRBJ2-1,16,TRBV27,CASSLSNGDNRDEQFF,TGTGCCAGCAGTTTATCGAATGGGGACAACCGGGATGAGCAGTTCTTC
NA,NA,TRBJ2-2,16,TRBV7-8,CASSLGGSGVTGELFF,TGTGCCAGCAGCTTAGGCGGGTCAGGGGTCACCGGGGAGCTGTTTTTT
NA,NA,TRBJ1-4,15,TRBV27,CASSLGPRVLEKLFF,TGTGCCAGCAGTTTAGGACCAAGGGTATTGGAAAAACTGTTTTTT
NA,NA,TRBJ2-1,16,TRBV7-9,CASRLADSNSYNEQFF,TGTGCCAGCAGGTTAGCCGACAGCAACTCCTACAATGAGCAGTTCTTC
NA,NA,TRBJ2-5,14,TRBV24-1,CATKVWRRKETQYF,TGTGCCACCAAGGTCTGGAGAAGGAAAGAGACCCAGTACTTC
NA,NA,TRBJ2-7,13,TRBV28,CASSPSGQFEQYF,TGTGCCAGCAGTCCCTCCGGACAGTTCGAGCAGTACTTC
NA,TRBD1,TRBJ1-5,15,TRBV20-1,CSARDIQGAREPQHF,TGCAGTGCTAGAGACATCCAGGGGGCGCGAGAGCCCCAGCATTTT
NA,NA,TRBJ2-1,15,TRBV27,CASSLSVNSYNEQFF,TGTGCCAGCAGTTTATCGGTCAACTCCTACAATGAGCAGTTCTTC
NA,NA,TRBJ2-1,13,TRBV7-9,CASMGSYLDEQFF,TGTGCCAGCATGGGGAGCTACCTAGATGAGCAGTTCTTC
NA,NA,TRBJ2-7,15,TRBV9,CASSVAPVGAYEQYF,TGTGCCAGCAGCGTAGCCCCCGTAGGGGCCTACGAGCAGTACTTC
once,NA,TRBJ1-6,15,TRBV19,CASSIPGRGDSPLHF,TGTGCCAGTAGTATCCCCGGTAGGGGCGATTCACCCCTCCACTTT
NA,TRBD2,TRBJ2-1,15,TRBV29-1,CSVEGWEGLYNEQFF,TGCAGCGTTGAAGGGTGGGAGGGACTCTACAATGAGCAGTTCTTC
once,TRBD1,TRBJ2-4,16,TRBV29-1,CSVEGDRGNAKNIQYF,TGCAGCGTTGAAGGTGACAGGGGAAACGCCAAAAACATTCAGTACTTC
NA,NA,TRBJ1-2,15,TRBV12-5,CASGLVRVDSYGYTF,TGTGCTAGTGGTTTGGTACGGGTCGACAGCTATGGCTACACCTTC
NA,TRBD1,TRBJ2-5,14,TRBV7-9,CASIGQGAGETQYF,TGTGCCAGCATCGGACAGGGGGCAGGGGAGACCCAGTACTTC
NA,NA,TRBJ2-1,14,TRBV7-9,CASSLSLGPMQQFF,TGTGCCAGCAGCTTGAGCTTAGGACCGATGCAGCAGTTCTTC
NA,TRBD2,TRBJ2-1,17,TRBV9,CASSARGLAGSYNEQFF,TGTGCCAGCAGCGCCCGGGGACTAGCGGGCTCCTACAATGAGCAGTTCTTC
NA,TRBD1,TRBJ2-1,16,TRBV29-1,CSAPPLGQGSYNEQFF,TGCAGCGCACCCCCGCTGGGACAGGGGTCCTACAATGAGCAGTTCTTC
NA,NA,TRBJ1-5,14,TRBV20-1,CSARNRVGNQPQHF,TGCAGTGCTAGGAACAGGGTAGGCAATCAGCCCCAGCATTTT
NA,TRBD2,TRBJ2-5,17,TRBV7-9,CASSSPKTSGGQETQYF,TGTGCCAGCAGCTCCCCAAAGACTAGCGGGGGTCAAGAGACCCAGTACTTC
NA,TRBD1,TRBJ1-5,18,TRBV20-1,CSARDEDRGFNDNQPQHF,TGCAGTGCTAGAGATGAGGACAGGGGTTTTAACGACAATCAGCCCCAGCATTTT
NA,NA,TRBJ1-1,13,TRBV6-4,CASRGETDTEAFF,TGTGCCAGCAGGGGGGAGACAGACACTGAAGCTTTCTTT
NA,TRBD1,TRBJ1-2,12,TRBV20-1,CSVGQGGDGYTF,TGCAGTGTTGGACAGGGAGGCGATGGCTACACCTTC
NA,NA,TRBJ2-7,15,TRBV2,CASRPRLSGGYEQYF,TGTGCCAGCAGACCACGGCTTTCTGGGGGGTACGAGCAGTACTTC
NA,NA,TRBJ2-6,18,TRBV13,CASSLERVTSSGANVLTF,TGTGCCAGCAGCTTAGAGCGAGTCACGAGCTCTGGGGCCAACGTCCTGACTTTC
NA,TRBD2,TRBJ2-2,14,TRBV9,CASQSGGNTGELFF,TGTGCCAGCCAGTCGGGGGGAAACACCGGGGAGCTGTTTTTT
once,TRBD2,TRBJ2-1,17,TRBV4-1,CASSQAQLAGGLGEQFF,TGCGCCAGCAGCCAAGCCCAACTAGCGGGGGGGCTGGGTGAGCAGTTCTTC
NA,TRBD2,TRBJ2-1,14,TRBV7-9,CASSSRLAENEQFF,TGTGCCAGCAGCTCACGACTAGCGGAGAATGAGCAGTTCTTC
NA,NA,TRBJ2-3,13,TRBV7-3,CASSLTTGDTQYF,TGTGCCAGCAGCTTAACCACTGGAGATACGCAGTATTTT
NA,NA,TRBJ2-3,16,TRBV5-4,CASSPTGGPPPDTQYF,TGTGCCAGCAGCCCCACGGGGGGCCCTCCCCCAGATACGCAGTATTTT
NA,TRBD1,TRBJ2-4,15,TRBV9,CASSVEGQQRNIQYF,TGTGCCAGCAGCGTAGAGGGACAGCAACGGAACATTCAGTACTTC
NA,NA,TRBJ1-5,14,TRBV29-1,CSPREREGNQPQHF,TGCAGCCCCAGAGAGAGGGAGGGCAATCAGCCCCAGCATTTT